This T cell receptor (beta chain) came from a study of T cells in localized non-small cell lung cancer. Study-wide points: One tumor region alone was sequenced, and heterogeneity therefore remains possible. Within adjacent lung there appeared a median around 55 of the top 100 tumor clones.

Notes on this clone: The antigen is unknown.

CDR3 length: 14 amino acids. CDR1 is SGHRS and CDR2 is YFSETQ in the germline V gene. Trimming pared 6 bases from V and 7 bases from J, leaving 16 bases between. Clones were sequenced by immunoSEQ multiplex PCR, and TCRdb holds only the in-frame ones, with some missing. The data show approximately 1,600 clones, about a quarter seen once. J is TRBJ1-4 and V is TRBV5-1; D is possibly TRBD1 (5 bases). The sample consisted of lung tumor tissue, taken before any cancer treatment. The source of this sequence is a male donor aged 60 or older with stage II lung adenocarcinoma. This CDR3 is CASTPGRAGEKLFF. In DNA, the CDR3 is TGCGCCAGCACGCCGGGACGGGCGGGTGAAAAACTGTTTTTT. Drawing the rest from reference TRBV5-1 and TRBJ1-4, the complete variable domain is KAGVTQTPRYLIKTRGQQVTLSCSPISGHRSVSWYQQTPGQGLQFLFEYFSETQRNKGNFPGRFSGRQFSNSRSEMNVSTLELGDSALYLCASTPGRAGEKLFFGSGTQLSVL.